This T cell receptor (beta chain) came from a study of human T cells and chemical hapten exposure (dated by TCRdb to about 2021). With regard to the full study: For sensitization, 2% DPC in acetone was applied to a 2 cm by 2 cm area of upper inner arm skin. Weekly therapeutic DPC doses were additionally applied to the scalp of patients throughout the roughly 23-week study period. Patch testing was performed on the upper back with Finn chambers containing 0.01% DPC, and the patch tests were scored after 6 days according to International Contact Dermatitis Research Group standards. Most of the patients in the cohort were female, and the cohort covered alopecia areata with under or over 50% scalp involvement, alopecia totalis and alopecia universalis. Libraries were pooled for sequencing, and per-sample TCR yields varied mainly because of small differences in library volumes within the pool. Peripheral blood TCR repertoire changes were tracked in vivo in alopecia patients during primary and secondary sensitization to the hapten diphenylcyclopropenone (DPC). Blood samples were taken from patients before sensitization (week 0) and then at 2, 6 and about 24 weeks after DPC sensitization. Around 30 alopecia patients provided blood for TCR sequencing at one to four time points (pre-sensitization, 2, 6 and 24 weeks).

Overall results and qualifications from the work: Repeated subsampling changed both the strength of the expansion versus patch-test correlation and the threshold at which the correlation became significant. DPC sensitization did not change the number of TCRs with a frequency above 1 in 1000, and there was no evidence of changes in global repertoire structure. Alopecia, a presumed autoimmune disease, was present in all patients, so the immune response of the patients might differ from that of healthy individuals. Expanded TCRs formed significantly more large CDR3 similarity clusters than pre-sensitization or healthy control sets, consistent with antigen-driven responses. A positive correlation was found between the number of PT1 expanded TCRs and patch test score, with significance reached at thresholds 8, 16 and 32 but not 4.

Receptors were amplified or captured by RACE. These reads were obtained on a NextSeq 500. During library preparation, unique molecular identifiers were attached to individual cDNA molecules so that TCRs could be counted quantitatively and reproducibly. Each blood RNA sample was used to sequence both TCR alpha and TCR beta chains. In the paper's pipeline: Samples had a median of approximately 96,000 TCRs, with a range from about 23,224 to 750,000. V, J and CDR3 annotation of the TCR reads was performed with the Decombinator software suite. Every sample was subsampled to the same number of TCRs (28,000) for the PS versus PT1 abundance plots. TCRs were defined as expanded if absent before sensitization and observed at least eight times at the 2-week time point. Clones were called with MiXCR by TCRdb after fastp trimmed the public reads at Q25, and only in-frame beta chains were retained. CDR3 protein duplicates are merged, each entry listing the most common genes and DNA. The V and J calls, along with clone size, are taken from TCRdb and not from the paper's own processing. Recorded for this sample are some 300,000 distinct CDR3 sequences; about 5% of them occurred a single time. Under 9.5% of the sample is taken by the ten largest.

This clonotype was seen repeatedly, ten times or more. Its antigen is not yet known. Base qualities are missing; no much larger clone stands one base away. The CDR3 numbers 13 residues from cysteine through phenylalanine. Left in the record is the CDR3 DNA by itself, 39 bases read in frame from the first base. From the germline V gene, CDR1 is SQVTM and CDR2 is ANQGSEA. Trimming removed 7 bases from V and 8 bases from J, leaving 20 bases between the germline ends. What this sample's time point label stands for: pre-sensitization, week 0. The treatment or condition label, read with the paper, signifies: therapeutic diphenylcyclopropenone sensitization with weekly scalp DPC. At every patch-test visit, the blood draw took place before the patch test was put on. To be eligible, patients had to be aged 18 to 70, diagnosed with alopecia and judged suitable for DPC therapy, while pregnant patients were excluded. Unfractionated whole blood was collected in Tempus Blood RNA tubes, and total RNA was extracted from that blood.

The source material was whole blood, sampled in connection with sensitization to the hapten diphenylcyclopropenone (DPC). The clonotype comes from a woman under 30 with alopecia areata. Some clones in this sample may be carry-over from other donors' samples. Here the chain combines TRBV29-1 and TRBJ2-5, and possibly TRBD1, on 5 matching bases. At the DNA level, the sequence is TGCAGCGCCGAACCGACGGCCAGGGAAACCCAGTACTTC. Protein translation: CSAEPTARETQYF.